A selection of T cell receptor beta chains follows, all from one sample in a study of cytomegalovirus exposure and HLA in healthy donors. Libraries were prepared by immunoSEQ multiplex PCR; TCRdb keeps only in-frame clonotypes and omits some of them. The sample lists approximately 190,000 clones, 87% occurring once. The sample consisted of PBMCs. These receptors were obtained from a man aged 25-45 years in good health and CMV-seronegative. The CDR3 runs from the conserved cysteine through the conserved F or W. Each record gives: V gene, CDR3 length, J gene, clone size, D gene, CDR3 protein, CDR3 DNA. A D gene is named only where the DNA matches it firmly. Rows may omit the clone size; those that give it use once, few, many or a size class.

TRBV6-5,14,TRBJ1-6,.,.,CASRVSSYNSPLHF,TGTGCCAGCAGAGTTAGCTCCTATAATTCACCCCTCCACTTT
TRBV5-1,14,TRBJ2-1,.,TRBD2,CASSLAIAGDEQFF,TGCGCCAGCAGCTTGGCGATAGCGGGAGATGAGCAGTTCTTC
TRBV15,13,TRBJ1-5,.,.,CATSVNQGQPQHF,TGTGCCACCAGCGTAAACCAGGGACAGCCCCAGCATTTT
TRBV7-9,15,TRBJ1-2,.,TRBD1,CASSLQGVPNYGYTF,TGTGCCAGCAGCTTACAGGGGGTTCCTAACTATGGCTACACCTTC
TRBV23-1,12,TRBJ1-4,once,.,CASVACNEKLFF,TGCGCCAGCGTGGCCTGTAATGAAAAACTGTTTTTT
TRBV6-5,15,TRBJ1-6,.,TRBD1,CASNLRRAGGSPLHF,TGTGCCAGCAACTTACGACGGGCAGGGGGTTCACCCCTCCACTTT
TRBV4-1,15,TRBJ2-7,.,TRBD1,CASSQEGDRGNEQYF,TGCGCCAGCAGCCAAGAAGGGGACAGGGGGAACGAGCAGTACTTC
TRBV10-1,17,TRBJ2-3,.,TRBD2,CASSESTPSGGADTQYF,TGCGCCAGCAGTGAGTCGACGCCTAGCGGGGGAGCAGATACGCAGTATTTT
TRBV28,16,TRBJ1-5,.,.,CASSPVGTSNGQPQHF,TGTGCCAGCAGTCCGGTGGGGACTTCTAACGGACAGCCCCAGCATTTT
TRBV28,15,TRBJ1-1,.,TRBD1,CASSLGLTGDTEAFF,TGTGCCAGCAGTTTAGGGCTGACAGGGGACACTGAAGCTTTCTTT
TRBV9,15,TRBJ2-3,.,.,CASSAGGLGADTQYF,TGTGCCAGCAGCGCGGGGGGCCTAGGCGCAGATACGCAGTATTTT